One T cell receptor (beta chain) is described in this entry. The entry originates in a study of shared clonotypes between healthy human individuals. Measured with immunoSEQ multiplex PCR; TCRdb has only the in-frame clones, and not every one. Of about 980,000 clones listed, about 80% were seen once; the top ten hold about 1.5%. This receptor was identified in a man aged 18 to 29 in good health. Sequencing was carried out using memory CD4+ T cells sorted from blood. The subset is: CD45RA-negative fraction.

In DNA form, the CDR3 reads TGTGCCTCTACGCCGGGACAGGGCACTTCACCCCTCCACTTT. Translation: CASTPGQGTSPLHF. This chain links TRBV30 with TRBJ1-6, with TRBD1 matching over 9 bases. Germline V lookup: CDR1 GTSNPN, CDR2 SVGIG (reference sequence). This CDR3 is 14 amino acids long. The V segment lost 7 bases and the J segment 9 bases; nucleotides outside the gene matches: 10.